This paragraph reports one T cell receptor beta chain. Its antigen is unknown. These data originate in a study of blood T cells in healthy people across ages. Study conclusions and caveats: Those diversity estimates obtained from one million T cells were thought to be underestimates.

A sample-barcoded 5' primer and a J-beta primer mix were used in a second PCR of roughly 7 to 12 cycles. CDR3-containing paired-end reads numbered at least 2.5 million in each sample. From the 5' RACE reads, TCRdb called clonotypes with MiXCR, one entry per CDR3 protein. The repertoire has around 1,800,000 distinct CDR3 sequences, around 42% of them found once; the top ten carry 23%. J was trimmed by 13 bases and V by 5 bases; bases with no gene match: 9. Germline V gene data show CDR1 as SGHTA and CDR2 as FQGNSA. The CDR3 covers 13 residues. V gene TRBV7-2 combines with J gene TRBJ2-1, with 9 bases identical to TRBD1. The sequenced sample consisted of blood. This receptor was obtained from a human donor in good health. CDR3 in DNA: TGTGCCAGCAGCCCATGGACAGGGGAGACCCAGTTCTTC. Its protein is CASSPWTGETQFF.